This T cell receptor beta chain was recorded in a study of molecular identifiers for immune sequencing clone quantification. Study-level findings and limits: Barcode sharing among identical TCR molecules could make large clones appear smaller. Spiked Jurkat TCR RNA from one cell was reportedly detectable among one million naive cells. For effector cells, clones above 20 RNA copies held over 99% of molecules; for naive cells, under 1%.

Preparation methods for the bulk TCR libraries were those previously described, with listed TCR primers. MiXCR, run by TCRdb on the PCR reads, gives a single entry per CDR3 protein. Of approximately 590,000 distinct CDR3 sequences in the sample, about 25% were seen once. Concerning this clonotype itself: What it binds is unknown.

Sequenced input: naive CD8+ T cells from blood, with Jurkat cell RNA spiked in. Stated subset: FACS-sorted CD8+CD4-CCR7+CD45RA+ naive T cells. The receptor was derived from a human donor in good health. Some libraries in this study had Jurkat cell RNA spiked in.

CDR3 loop: CASSWHPMEQFF. CDR3 nucleotide sequence: TGTGCCAGTAGTTGGCACCCCATGGAGCAGTTCTTC. The chain couples TRBV19 to TRBJ2-1; D is unclear. CDR3 size: 12 residues. Between the trimmed V and J ends, which lost 5 bases and 10 bases, there was a span of 12 bases. The germline V gene has CDR1 LNHDA and CDR2 SQIVND (reference sequence). The complete variable domain, with remaining parts taken from reference TRBV19 and TRBJ2-1, reads DGGITQSPKYLFRKEGQNVTLSCEQNLNHDAMYWYRQDPGQGLRLIYYSQIVNDFQKGDIAEGYSVSREKKESFPLTVTSAQKNPTAFYLCASSWHPMEQFFGPGTRLTVL.